Described below is a single T cell receptor (beta chain) sequence and its context. Its antigen is not identified. V lost 1 base, J lost 4 bases, and 1 base stayed unmatched. This CDR3 is built from 14 residues. Germline loops: CDR1 LNHNV, CDR2 YYDKDF (reference sequence). Using immunoSEQ multiplex PCR, the repertoire was profiled, and TCRdb retains in-frame clones only, with some absent. The profile covers nearly 95,000 clones, with over 85% appearing a single time and around 0.33% taken by the ten largest. This sample was included in a study of siplizumab effects on memory and regulatory T cells. Study conclusions and caveats: There appeared to be greater diversity in naive T cells than in memory cells, and naive T cells seemed major contributors to the alloresponse.

The chain carries TRBV15 and TRBJ2-3; 8 bases align to TRBD1. The sequencing sample was made of non-Treg CD4+ T cells sorted from blood. The sequence came from a human donor in good health. CDR3 in amino acids: CATSRVQGADTQYF. The CDR3 region has the DNA TGTGCCACCAGCAGAGTACAGGGGGCAGATACGCAGTATTTT.